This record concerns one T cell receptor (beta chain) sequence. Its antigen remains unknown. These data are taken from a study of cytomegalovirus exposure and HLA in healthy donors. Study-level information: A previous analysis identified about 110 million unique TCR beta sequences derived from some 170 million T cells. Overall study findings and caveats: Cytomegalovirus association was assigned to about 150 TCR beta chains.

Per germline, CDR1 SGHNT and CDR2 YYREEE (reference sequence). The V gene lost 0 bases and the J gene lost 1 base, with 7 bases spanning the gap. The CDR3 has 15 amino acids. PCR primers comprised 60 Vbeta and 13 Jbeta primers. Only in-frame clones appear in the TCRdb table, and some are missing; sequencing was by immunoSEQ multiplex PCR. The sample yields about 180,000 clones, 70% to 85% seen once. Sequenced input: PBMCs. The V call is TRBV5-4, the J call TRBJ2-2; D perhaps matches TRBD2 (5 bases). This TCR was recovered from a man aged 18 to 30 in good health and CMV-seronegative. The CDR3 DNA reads TGTGCCAGCAGCTTGGGGACTCTGAACACCGGGGAGCTGTTTTTT. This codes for CASSLGTLNTGELFF.